What follows are 15 T cell receptor beta chains derived from one specimen sequenced in a study of cytomegalovirus exposure and HLA in healthy donors. Primers: 60 Vbeta forward and 13 Jbeta reverse. Profiling relied on immunoSEQ multiplex PCR, and the TCRdb table lists in-frame clones only, not all of them. Of 150,000 or so clones listed, about 80% are singletons. Sequencing was carried out using PBMCs. The receptors derive from a young man in good health and CMV-seropositive.

The V and J genes are TRBV7-9 and TRBJ2-7; TRBD2 might be the D (7 bases). With 4 bases removed from V and 7 bases from J, the gap between germline ends came to 14 bases. Germline lookup yields CDR1 SEHNR and CDR2 FQNEAQ (reference sequence). The CDR3 totals 13 residues. CDR3 sequence (DNA): TGTGCCAGCAGCTCAGACGGGGGGCGGGAGCAGTACTTC. Protein: CASSSDGGREQYF.

J is TRBJ1-4 and V is TRBV7-2; D not certain. The CDR3 contains 13 residues. Germline assignment: CDR1 SGHTA and CDR2 FQGNSA. The ends were cut back, 1 base at V and 5 bases at J, with 5 bases in the middle. CDR3 in DNA: TGTGCCAGCAGCTTAGACCTAAATGAAAAACTGTTTTTT. Protein: CASSLDLNEKLFF. Together with reference TRBV7-2 and TRBJ1-4, the CDR3 gives the full variable domain: GAGVSQSPSNKVTEKGKDVELRCDPISGHTALYWYRQSLGQGLEFLIYFQGNSAPDKSGLPSDRFSAERTGGSVSTLTIQRTQQEDSAVYLCASSLDLNEKLFFGSGTQLSVL.

The V gene is TRBV4-1, the J gene TRBJ1-1, with 7 positions matching TRBD1. CDR1 is MGHRA, CDR2 YSYEKL, per germline. The CDR3 loop spans 15 amino acids. The junction had 8 bases not matched to a gene; V was cut back by 2 bases and J by 5 bases. The chain's CDR3 is CASSQTDRERTEAFF. CDR3 nucleotides: TGCGCCAGCAGCCAAACAGACAGGGAGAGGACTGAAGCTTTCTTT.

The CDR3 DNA is TGTGCCAGCAGCCCGACAGGGGTTAGCACAGATACGCAGTATTTT. Translated, it gives CASSPTGVSTDTQYF. The chain carries TRBV6-5 and TRBJ2-3; 8 positions match TRBD1. This CDR3 comprises 15 residues. Trimming took 6 bases from V and 0 from J; bases not matched to a gene: 5. Germline CDR1 is MNHEY and CDR2 is SVGAGI.

This clone has more than one count but fewer than ten. The rearrangement links TRBV21-1 to TRBJ1-5; TRBD1 is the table's D call and was not checked against the DNA. TRBV21-1 is reported as a pseudogene. This CDR3 has 15 amino acids. CDR3 sequence: CASSKGQGAGQPQHF. The CDR3, as DNA: TGTGCCAGCAGCAAGGGACAGGGCGCGGGTCAGCCCCAGCATTTT.

The chain uses TRBV10-3 and TRBJ2-1; 7 bases align to TRBD1. The CDR3 covers 13 residues. V lost 4 bases and J lost 9; bases outside the gene matches: 6. Germline V gives CDR1 ENHRY, CDR2 SYGVKD. The CDR3 spells CAISVTGEGEQFF. The CDR3 DNA sequence: TGTGCCATCAGTGTCACAGGGGAAGGTGAGCAGTTCTTC.

The chain joins TRBV6-6 to TRBJ2-2; 11 positions match TRBD1. CDR1 and CDR2 (germline): MNHNY, SVGAGI (reference sequence). The CDR3 runs to 16 residues. With V trimmed by 6 bases and J by 3 bases, 6 bases remained unmatched. CDR3 residues: CASSYRGQGDTGELFF. The CDR3 DNA reads TGTGCCAGCAGCTACCGGGGACAGGGGGACACCGGGGAGCTGTTTTTT.

The chain links TRBV6-1 to TRBJ2-1, with 12 bases identical to TRBD2. Germline CDR1 is MNHNS and CDR2 is SASEGT. CDR3 length: 15 residues. V shed 5 bases, J shed 3 bases, and the junction held 2 bases outside the gene matches. CDR3 loop: CASSLAGGLYNEQFF. As DNA, the CDR3 is TGTGCCAGCAGTCTAGCGGGAGGGCTCTACAATGAGCAGTTCTTC.

The chain uses TRBV7-9 and TRBJ2-3, with D uncertain. From germline, CDR1 is SEHNR and CDR2 FQNEAQ (reference sequence). This CDR3 has 15 residues. Trimming stripped 3 bases from V and 5 bases from J, with 15 bases between. Here the CDR3 reads CASSLAIGVKDTQYF. In nucleotides, the CDR3 is TGTGCCAGCAGCTTGGCGATAGGAGTGAAAGATACGCAGTATTTT.

This clone occurred once. This rearrangement joins TRBV9 to TRBJ1-4, with D possibly being TRBD1 (5 bases). The length of the CDR3 is 16 residues. Trimming shortened V by 4 bases and J by 0 bases, and 13 bases separated the two germline ends. Looked up from germline, CDR1 is SGDLS and CDR2 is YYNGEE. The CDR3 DNA follows: TGTGCCAGCAGCCCACAGGCTCGGGCAACTAATGAAAAACTGTTTTTT. Amino acid sequence: CASSPQARATNEKLFF.

CDR3 bases: TGTGCCAGCAGCTCGGCCGGACTAGCGGAAAGCACAGATACGCAGTATTTT. Its translation: CASSSAGLAESTDTQYF. This rearrangement joins TRBV7-9 to TRBJ2-3; 10 positions agree with TRBD2. This CDR3 has 17 residues. CDR1 is SEHNR and CDR2 is FQNEAQ in the germline V gene (reference sequence). J gave up 0 bases and V 4 bases, and 7 bases lay outside the gene matches.

The CDR3 reads CASASGPYGYTF. CDR3 in DNA: TGTGCCAGCGCATCAGGTCCCTATGGCTACACCTTC. This sequence joins TRBV14 and TRBJ1-2; D call uncertain. The V and J ends lost 8 bases and 4 bases respectively, with 11 bases between them. CDR1 SGHDN and CDR2 FVKESK come from the germline V gene. The CDR3 extends over 12 amino acids.

The chain combines TRBV10-3 with TRBJ2-3; TRBD1 matches 9 bases. The CDR3 spans 17 residues. Germline lookup yields CDR1 ENHRY and CDR2 SYGVKD. The V gene end was trimmed by 3 bases and the J gene end by 2 bases; junction bases not matched to a gene: 9. CDR3 in amino acids: CAISDRRGQGHTDTQYF. CDR3 DNA sequence: TGTGCCATCAGTGATCGCCGGGGACAGGGACACACAGATACGCAGTATTTT.

The V gene is TRBV27, the J gene TRBJ1-5, with unresolved D. This CDR3 is built from 15 residues. With 9 bases removed from V and 4 bases from J, the gap between germline ends came to 19 bases. CDR1 is MNHEY and CDR2 is SMNVEV in the germline V gene (reference sequence). CDR3 residues: CASSSVQTGNQPQHF. Written as DNA, the CDR3 is TGTGCCAGTAGCAGCGTCCAGACGGGAAATCAGCCCCAGCATTTT.

V gene TRBV14 combines with J gene TRBJ2-7, with a tentative D call TRBD2 (6 bases). The germline V gene has CDR1 SGHDN and CDR2 FVKESK. Trimming removed 5 bases from V and 7 bases from J, with 18 bases in between. The CDR3 is 14 residues long. CDR3 region: CASSLGLNFLEQYF. CDR3 DNA sequence: TGTGCCAGCAGCTTGGGACTGAACTTCCTTGAGCAGTACTTC.